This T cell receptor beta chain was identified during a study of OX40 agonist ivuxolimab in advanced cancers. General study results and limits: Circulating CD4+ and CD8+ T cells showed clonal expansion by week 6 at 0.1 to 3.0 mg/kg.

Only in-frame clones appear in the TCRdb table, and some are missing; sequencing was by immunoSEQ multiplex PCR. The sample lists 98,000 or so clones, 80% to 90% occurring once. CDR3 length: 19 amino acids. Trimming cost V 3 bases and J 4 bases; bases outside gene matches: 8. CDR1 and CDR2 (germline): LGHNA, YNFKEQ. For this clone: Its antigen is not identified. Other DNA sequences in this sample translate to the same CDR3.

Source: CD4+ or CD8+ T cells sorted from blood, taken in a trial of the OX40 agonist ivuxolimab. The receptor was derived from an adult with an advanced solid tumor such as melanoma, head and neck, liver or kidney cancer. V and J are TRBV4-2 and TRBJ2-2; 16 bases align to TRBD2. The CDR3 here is CASSHPGTSGRAGTGELFF. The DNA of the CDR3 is TGTGCCAGCAGCCATCCCGGGACTAGCGGGAGGGCCGGCACCGGGGAGCTGTTTTTT.